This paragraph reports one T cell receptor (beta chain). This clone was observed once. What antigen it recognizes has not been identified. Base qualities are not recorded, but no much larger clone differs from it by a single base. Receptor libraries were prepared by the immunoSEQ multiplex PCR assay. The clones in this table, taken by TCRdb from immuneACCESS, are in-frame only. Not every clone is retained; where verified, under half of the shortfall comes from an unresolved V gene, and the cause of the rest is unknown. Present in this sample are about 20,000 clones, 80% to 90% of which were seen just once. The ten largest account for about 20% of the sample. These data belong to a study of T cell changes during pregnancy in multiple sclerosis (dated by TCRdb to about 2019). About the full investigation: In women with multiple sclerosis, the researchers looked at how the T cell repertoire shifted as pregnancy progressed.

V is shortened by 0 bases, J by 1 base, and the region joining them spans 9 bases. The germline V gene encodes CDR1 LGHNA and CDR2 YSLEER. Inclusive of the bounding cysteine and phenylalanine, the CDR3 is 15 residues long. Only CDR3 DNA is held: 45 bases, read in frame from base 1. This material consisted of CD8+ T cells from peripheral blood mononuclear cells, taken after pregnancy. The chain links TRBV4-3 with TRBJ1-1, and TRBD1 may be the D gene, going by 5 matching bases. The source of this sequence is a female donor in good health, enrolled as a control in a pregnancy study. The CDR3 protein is CASSQDQGENTEAFF. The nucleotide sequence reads TGCGCCAGCAGCCAAGATCAAGGGGAGAACACTGAAGCTTTCTTT.